This T cell receptor beta chain was identified during a study of memory CD4+ T cells and cytomegalovirus serostatus. Study-level background: Healthy Belgian adult donors included nine or ten CMV-positive and 24 CMV-negative people. Study-level findings and limits: The CMV-associated TCR signature appears largely within the CD4+ memory repertoire. Each of approximately 73 CMV-associated TCRbeta sequences occurred in one to five individuals.

Sequenced by immunoSEQ multiplex PCR; TCRdb stores in-frame clones only, minus some. The sample consists of tens of thousands of clones, 80% to 90% of them appearing once. Single viable CD3+CD4+CD8-CD45RO+ cells were sorted as the memory CD4+ T cells. The CDR3 is made up of 14 amino acids. The V gene lost 6 bases and the J gene lost 6 bases, with 15 bases spanning the gap. Per germline, CDR1 MNHNS and CDR2 SASEGT. In regard to this clone: Antigen specificity is unknown.

The source of this sequence is an adult in good health and CMV-seronegative. The chain carries TRBV6-1 and TRBJ1-5; D perhaps matches TRBD1 (5 bases). Material: memory CD4+ T cells from blood. CDR3 in amino acids: CASRVSGGAQPQHF. DNA of the CDR3: TGTGCCAGCAGGGTTTCGGGAGGGGCTCAGCCCCAGCATTTT.